The rows below give T cell receptor beta chains drawn from one sample of a study of a mutant IDH1 vaccine in newly diagnosed glioma. Here immunoSEQ multiplex PCR was the method, and the copy in TCRdb shows in-frame clones only, minus some. Counted here are roughly 84,000 clones, almost 85% occurring once; the ten biggest clones make up nearly 5.5%. This sample comprised PBMCs, obtained from a glioma patient treated with radiotherapy, temozolomide or both. These receptors all come from a man aged 40-49 years with glioma. Some clones in this sample may be carry-over from other donors' samples. Both conserved end residues are part of each CDR3. A D gene is named only where the DNA matches it firmly.

d_call j_call v_call cdr3_nt cdr3_aa
TRBD2 TRBJ2-5 TRBV7-3 TGTGCCAGCAGCCCTAAAGCGGGGAGGCAAGAGACCCAGTACTTC CASSPKAGRQETQYF
- TRBJ1-2 TRBV29-1 TGCAGCGTTGGAGCGGACCTTAACTATGGCTACACCTTC CSVGADLNYGYTF
TRBD2 TRBJ2-3 TRBV29-1 TGCAGCGTTGTGGCTAGCGGGGGGGCATTGGATACGCAGTATTTT CSVVASGGALDTQYF
- TRBJ1-5 TRBV19 TGTGCCACAGGGAGCAATCAGCCCCAGCATTTT CATGSNQPQHF
TRBD1 TRBJ2-1 TRBV10-1 TGCGCCAGCAGTGATAGGGACAGGGGTGCTAATGAGCAGTTCTTC CASSDRDRGANEQFF
- TRBJ2-3 TRBV30 TGTGCCTGGAGTGCGGCCATGGTCACAGATACGCAGTATTTT CAWSAAMVTDTQYF
TRBD1 TRBJ2-2 TRBV2 TGTGCCAGCAGGGGCCGACAGGGGTTGGGCGGGGAGCTGTTTTTT CASRGRQGLGGELFF
- TRBJ2-3 TRBV5-4 TGTGCCAGCAGCCCTGGACCGGACAGAAGCACAGATACGCAGTATTTT CASSPGPDRSTDTQYF
- TRBJ2-1 TRBV13 TGTGCCAGCAGCTTTGGACATAATAGTGAGCAGTTCTTC CASSFGHNSEQFF
- TRBJ1-5 TRBV4-1 TGCGCCAGCAGCCAAGATTCGGCCTTTGGAGGCAATCAGCCCCAGCATTTT CASSQDSAFGGNQPQHF
TRBD1 TRBJ1-1 TRBV10-3 TGTGCCGTACGAGCGACAGGGGGGACCGAAGCTTTCTTT CAVRATGGTEAFF
- TRBJ1-1 TRBV15 TGTGCCACCAGCAGAAGGGATCTGAACACTGAAGCTTTCTTT CATSRRDLNTEAFF
- TRBJ1-2 TRBV4-2 TGTGCCAGCAGCCAAGAAGGGGGCTATGGCTACACCTTC CASSQEGGYGYTF
TRBD2 TRBJ2-1 TRBV2 TGTGCCAGCAGGTTCGGGACTAGCAATGAGCAGTTCTTC CASRFGTSNEQFF